These T cell receptor beta chains were read from a single sample in a study of breast tumors, draining lymph nodes, adjacent tissues. MiXCR was run by TCRdb on the multiplex PCR reads, yielding one entry per CDR3 protein. Found here are over 150,000 distinct CDR3 sequences, 30% to 35% of them singletons; the top ten hold approximately 4.2%. What was sequenced was axillary lymph node tissue. Receptors were obtained from a female donor with breast cancer. Some clones in this sample may be carry-over from other donors' samples. CDR3s include the opening cysteine and the closing phenylalanine or tryptophan. A D gene is named only where the DNA matches it firmly. Clone size appears in some rows only: once, few, many, or a class for an expanded clone.

abundance: -; d_gene: -; v_gene: TRBV3-1; j_gene: TRBJ1-4; CDR3aa: CASRQFMRRSNEKLFF; CDR3nt: TGTGCCAGCAGACAATTCATGAGGAGGTCGAATGAAAAACTGTTTTTT
abundance: -; d_gene: TRBD2; v_gene: TRBV6-5; j_gene: TRBJ2-2; CDR3aa: CASCRGGETGELFF; CDR3nt: TGTGCCAGTTGTCGCGGGGGAGAAACCGGGGAGCTGTTTTTT
abundance: many; d_gene: TRBD2; v_gene: TRBV20-1; j_gene: TRBJ2-1; CDR3aa: CSAPRREWGNEQFF; CDR3nt: TGCAGTGCTCCCCGGCGGGAGTGGGGGAATGAGCAGTTCTTC
abundance: -; d_gene: -; v_gene: TRBV19; j_gene: TRBJ1-4; CDR3aa: CASSIAGSNEKLFF; CDR3nt: TGTGCCAGTAGTATAGCCGGATCTAATGAAAAACTGTTTTTT
abundance: many; d_gene: TRBD2; v_gene: TRBV7-2; j_gene: TRBJ2-3; CDR3aa: CASSYPGWSGGRGDTQYF; CDR3nt: TGTGCCAGCAGCTACCCAGGTTGGAGCGGGGGCCGGGGGGATACGCAGTATTTT
abundance: many; d_gene: TRBD1; v_gene: TRBV9; j_gene: TRBJ1-2; CDR3aa: CASSVSGQGSGYTF; CDR3nt: TGTGCCAGCAGCGTCTCGGGACAGGGGTCTGGCTACACCTTC
abundance: many; d_gene: TRBD1; v_gene: TRBV6-2/TRBV6-3; j_gene: TRBJ1-6; CDR3aa: CASSSGGRLRNSPLHF; CDR3nt: TGTGCCAGCAGTTCAGGGGGCCGCCTGCGGAATTCACCCCTCCACTTT
abundance: once; d_gene: -; v_gene: TRBV10-3; j_gene: TRBJ2-6; CDR3aa: CASRGFSGANVLTF; CDR3nt: TGTGCCTCTAGGGGGTTCTCTGGGGCCAACGTCCTGACTTTC
abundance: many; d_gene: -; v_gene: TRBV19; j_gene: TRBJ2-5; CDR3aa: CASSHRAAETQYF; CDR3nt: TGTGCCAGTAGTCACAGGGCGGCAGAGACCCAGTACTTC
abundance: -; d_gene: TRBD1; v_gene: TRBV7-9; j_gene: TRBJ1-1; CDR3aa: CASSYYTGGVTEAFF; CDR3nt: TGTGCCAGCAGCTATTATACAGGGGGCGTCACTGAAGCTTTCTTT
abundance: many; d_gene: TRBD2; v_gene: TRBV4-2; j_gene: TRBJ2-2; CDR3aa: CASSPTGGGPNTGELFF; CDR3nt: TGTGCCAGCAGTCCGACCGGGGGAGGGCCAAACACCGGGGAGCTGTTTTTT
abundance: -; d_gene: -; v_gene: TRBV6-2/TRBV6-3; j_gene: TRBJ1-5; CDR3aa: CASSHMGSGNQPQHF; CDR3nt: TGTGCCAGCAGTCACATGGGCTCAGGCAATCAGCCCCAGCATTTT
abundance: -; d_gene: TRBD2; v_gene: TRBV7-3; j_gene: TRBJ2-7; CDR3aa: CASSPGASGRAEQYF; CDR3nt: TGTGCCAGCAGCCCTGGGGCTAGCGGGAGGGCCGAGCAGTACTTC
abundance: many; d_gene: -; v_gene: TRBV11-2; j_gene: TRBJ1-2; CDR3aa: CASSQTGGLGIYGYTF; CDR3nt: TGTGCCAGCAGCCAAACCGGGGGGCTGGGGATCTATGGCTACACCTTC
abundance: -; d_gene: TRBD2; v_gene: TRBV12-3/TRBV12-4; j_gene: TRBJ2-1; CDR3aa: CASSSGLVYNEQFF; CDR3nt: TGTGCCAGCAGTTCGGGACTAGTCTACAATGAGCAGTTCTTC
abundance: -; d_gene: -; v_gene: TRBV19; j_gene: TRBJ2-1; CDR3aa: CASRGRWGQFF; CDR3nt: TGTGCCAGTAGAGGCCGCTGGGGGCAGTTCTTC
abundance: -; d_gene: -; v_gene: TRBV6-4; j_gene: TRBJ1-6; CDR3aa: CASRLADNSPLHF; CDR3nt: TGTGCCAGCAGGCTAGCGGATAATTCACCCCTCCACTTT
abundance: many; d_gene: -; v_gene: TRBV9; j_gene: TRBJ2-1; CDR3aa: CASSPTPGDNEQFF; CDR3nt: TGTGCCAGCAGCCCAACCCCGGGGGATAATGAGCAGTTCTTC
abundance: -; d_gene: -; v_gene: TRBV28; j_gene: TRBJ2-3; CDR3aa: CASNQRGESTDTQYF; CDR3nt: TGTGCCAGCAATCAAAGGGGGGAGAGCACAGATACGCAGTATTTT
abundance: many; d_gene: -; v_gene: TRBV3-1; j_gene: TRBJ2-7; CDR3aa: CASSRFGVSEAYEQYF; CDR3nt: TGTGCCAGCAGCCGATTCGGAGTCAGTGAGGCCTACGAGCAGTACTTC
abundance: many; d_gene: -; v_gene: TRBV7-9; j_gene: TRBJ2-7; CDR3aa: CASSLARGVIYEQYF; CDR3nt: TGTGCCAGCAGCCTAGCCAGGGGGGTGATATACGAGCAGTACTTC
abundance: -; d_gene: -; v_gene: TRBV11-3; j_gene: TRBJ2-5; CDR3aa: CASSQGVAATQETQYF; CDR3nt: TGTGCCAGCAGCCAAGGAGTAGCGGCGACCCAAGAGACCCAGTACTTC
abundance: few; d_gene: -; v_gene: TRBV9; j_gene: TRBJ1-1; CDR3aa: CASSPDGFYTEAFF; CDR3nt: TGTGCCAGCAGTCCTGACGGGTTCTACACTGAAGCTTTCTTT